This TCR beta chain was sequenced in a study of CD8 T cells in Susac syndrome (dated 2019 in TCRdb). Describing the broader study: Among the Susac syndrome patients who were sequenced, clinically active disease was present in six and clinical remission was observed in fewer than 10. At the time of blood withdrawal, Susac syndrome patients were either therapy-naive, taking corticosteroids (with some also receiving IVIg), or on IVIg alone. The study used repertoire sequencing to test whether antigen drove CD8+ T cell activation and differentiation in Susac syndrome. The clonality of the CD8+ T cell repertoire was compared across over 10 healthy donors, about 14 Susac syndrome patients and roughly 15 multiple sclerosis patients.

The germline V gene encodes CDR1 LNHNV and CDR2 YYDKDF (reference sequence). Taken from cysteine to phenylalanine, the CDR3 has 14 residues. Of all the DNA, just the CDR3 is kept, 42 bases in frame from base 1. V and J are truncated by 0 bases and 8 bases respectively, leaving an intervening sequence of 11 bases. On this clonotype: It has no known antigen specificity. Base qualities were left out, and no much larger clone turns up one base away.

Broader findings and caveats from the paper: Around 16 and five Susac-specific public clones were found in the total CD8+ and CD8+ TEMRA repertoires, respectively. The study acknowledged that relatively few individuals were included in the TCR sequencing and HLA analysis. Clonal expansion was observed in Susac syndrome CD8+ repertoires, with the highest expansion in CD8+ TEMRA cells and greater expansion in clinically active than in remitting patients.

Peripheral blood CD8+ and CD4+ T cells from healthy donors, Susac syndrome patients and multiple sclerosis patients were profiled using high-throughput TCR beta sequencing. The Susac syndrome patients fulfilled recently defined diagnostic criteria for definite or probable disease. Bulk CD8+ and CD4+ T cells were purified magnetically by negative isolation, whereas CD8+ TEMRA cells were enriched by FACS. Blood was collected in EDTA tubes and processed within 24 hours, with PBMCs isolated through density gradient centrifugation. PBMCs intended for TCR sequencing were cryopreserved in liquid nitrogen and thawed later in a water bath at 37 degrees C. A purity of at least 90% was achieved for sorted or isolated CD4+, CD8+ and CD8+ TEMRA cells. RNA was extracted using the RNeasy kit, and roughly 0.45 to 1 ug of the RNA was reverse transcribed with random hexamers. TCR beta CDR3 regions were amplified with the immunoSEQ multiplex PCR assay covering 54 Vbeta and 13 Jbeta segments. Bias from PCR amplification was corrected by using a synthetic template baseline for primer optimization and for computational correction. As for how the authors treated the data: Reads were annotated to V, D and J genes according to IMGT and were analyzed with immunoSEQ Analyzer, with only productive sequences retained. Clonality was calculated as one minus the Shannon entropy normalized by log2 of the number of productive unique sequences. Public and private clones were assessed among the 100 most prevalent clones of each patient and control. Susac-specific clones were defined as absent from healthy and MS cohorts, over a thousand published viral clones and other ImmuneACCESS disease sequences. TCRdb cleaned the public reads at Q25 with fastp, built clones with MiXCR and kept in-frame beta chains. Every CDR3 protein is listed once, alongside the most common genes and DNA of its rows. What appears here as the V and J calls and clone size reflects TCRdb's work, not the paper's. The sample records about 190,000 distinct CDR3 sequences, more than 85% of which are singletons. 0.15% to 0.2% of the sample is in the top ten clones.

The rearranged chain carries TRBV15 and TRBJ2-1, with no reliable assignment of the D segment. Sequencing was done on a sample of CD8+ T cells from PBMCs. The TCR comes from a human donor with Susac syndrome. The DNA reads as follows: TGTGCCACCAGCAGAGATTATGATGAGGATGAGCAGTTCTTC. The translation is CATSRDYDEDEQFF. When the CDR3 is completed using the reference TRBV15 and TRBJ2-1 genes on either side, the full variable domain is DAMVIQNPRYQVTQFGKPVTLSCSQTLNHNVMYWYQQKSSQAPKLLFHYYDKDFNNEADTPDNFQSRRPNTSFCFLDIRSPGLGDTAMYLCATSRDYDEDEQFFGPGTRLTVL.